The 24 T cell receptor beta chains below come from one sample, sequenced in a study of OX40 agonist ivuxolimab in advanced cancers. The method was immunoSEQ multiplex PCR; TCRdb's version includes in-frame clones alone and lacks a portion of them. In the table there are roughly 63,000 clones, roughly nine tenths of which are singletons. Material: CD4+ or CD8+ T cells sorted from blood, obtained in a trial of the OX40 agonist ivuxolimab. Source of these receptors: an adult with an advanced solid tumor such as melanoma, head and neck, liver or kidney cancer.

The J gene is TRBJ2-7, the V gene TRBV20-1, with TRBD1 matching over 7 bases. The CDR3 is made up of 11 amino acids. V shed 3 bases and J 5 bases; nucleotides not matched to a gene: 1. CDR1 and CDR2 from the germline V gene are DFQATT and SNEGSKA (reference sequence). The CDR3 nucleotides read TGCAGTGCTAGTGGGACAGACGAGCAGTACTTC. Translating it yields CSASGTDEQYF.

This chain joins TRBV6-5 and TRBJ2-1; D uncertain. Between the trimmed V and J ends, which lost 6 bases and 0 bases, there was a span of 12 bases. There are 15 residues in the CDR3. Per germline, CDR1 MNHEY and CDR2 SVGAGI. DNA of the CDR3: TGTGCCAGCAGCCCCGTGCAGGACTCCTACAATGAGCAGTTCTTC. This translates into CASSPVQDSYNEQFF.

The chain employs TRBV27 and TRBJ2-1; no clear D gene. This CDR3 has 16 amino acids. Trimming shortened V by 0 bases and J by 9 bases, and 18 bases separated the two germline ends. From germline, CDR1 is MNHEY and CDR2 SMNVEV (reference sequence). The CDR3 DNA sequence: TGTGCCAGCAGTTTATCCTCCGGGTTTTCGCTCGTTGAGCAGTTCTTC. Translating it yields CASSLSSGFSLVEQFF.

V and J are TRBV29-1 and TRBJ2-3; D is possibly TRBD2 (6 bases). Germline V gene lookup returns CDR1 SQVTM and CDR2 ANQGSEA. There are 14 residues in the CDR3. V lost 4 bases and J 1 base, leaving 12 bases between the germline ends. DNA for the CDR3: TGCAGCGTTGTGGCGGGGCTTGGCACAGATACGCAGTATTTT. Amino acids: CSVVAGLGTDTQYF.

This rearrangement joins TRBV28 to TRBJ2-3, with a tentative D call TRBD2 (5 bases). Germline lookup yields CDR1 MDHEN and CDR2 SYDVKM. V shed 6 bases and J shed 2 bases, with 21 bases lying between them. The CDR3 length is 17 residues. The CDR3 here is CASSPIFGKGNTDTQYF. Here the CDR3 DNA reads TGTGCCAGCAGCCCTATTTTCGGGAAGGGAAACACAGATACGCAGTATTTT.

J is TRBJ2-3 and V is TRBV2, with D unclear. The CDR3 spans 14 residues. Trimming took 3 bases from V and 0 from J, leaving 7 bases between them. Germline values: CDR1 SNHLY, CDR2 FYNNEI. This CDR3 is CASSDRYSTDTQYF. In DNA, the CDR3 is TGTGCCAGCAGTGATCGGTACAGCACAGATACGCAGTATTTT.

This clone was observed a few times. The CDR3 DNA sequence: TGTGCCATCAGTGATTTAAGGGACAGCGCAATGAACACTGAAGCTTTCTTT. Protein: CAISDLRDSAMNTEAFF. J is TRBJ1-1 and V is TRBV10-3; 7 bases line up with TRBD1. With 3 bases clipped from V and 0 bases from J, the junction kept 10 bases outside the gene matches. The CDR3 is made up of 17 amino acids. Germline CDR1 is ENHRY and CDR2 is SYGVKD.

The chain couples TRBV7-3 to TRBJ2-1, with D perhaps matching TRBD2 (6 bases). V was clipped by 2 bases and J by 4 bases, with 18 bases between them. The CDR3 contains 17 residues. Germline values: CDR1 SGHTA, CDR2 FQGTGA. CDR3 sequence (DNA): TGTGCCAGCAGCTTATCCTGGGGGACTGACGGGTACAATGAGCAGTTCTTC. Protein product: CASSLSWGTDGYNEQFF.

V usage is TRBV12-5 and J usage is TRBJ1-1; D gene unclear. V lost 1 base and J lost 0, with 9 bases in between. Germline CDR1 is LGHNT and CDR2 is FRNRAP. This CDR3 comprises 15 residues. The CDR3 spells CASGLDGILNTEAFF. The DNA of the CDR3 is TGTGCTAGTGGTTTGGATGGGATACTGAACACTGAAGCTTTCTTT.

The rearrangement uses TRBV7-9 and TRBJ2-1; 8 bases are shared with TRBD2. The germline V gene has CDR1 SEHNR and CDR2 FQNEAQ (reference sequence). The CDR3 runs 13 residues. Trimming at V came to 8 bases and at J to 5 bases, leaving 5 bases not matched to a gene. The CDR3 loop reads CASREGPNNEQFF. As DNA, the CDR3 is TGTGCCAGCCGGGAGGGACCAAACAATGAGCAGTTCTTC. Combining the CDR3 with reference TRBV7-9 and TRBJ2-1 gives the whole variable domain DTGVSQNPRHKITKRGQNVTFRCDPISEHNRLYWYRQTLGQGPEFLTYFQNEAQLEKSRLLSDRFSAERPKGSFSTLEIQRTEQGDSAMYLCASREGPNNEQFFGPGTRLTVL.

The CDR3 region has the DNA TGTGCCAGCACCCTAGGGGGGGCCGACAATGAGCAGTTCTTC. Its translation: CASTLGGADNEQFF. The rearrangement joins TRBV13 to TRBJ2-1; D possibly corresponds to TRBD2 (7 bases). Trimming left V 7 bases short and J 5 bases short, with 15 bases between. CDR3 length: 14 residues. Germline assignment: CDR1 PRHDT and CDR2 FYEKMQ (reference sequence).

The V and J genes are TRBV7-9 and TRBJ2-3; D is undetermined. The CDR3 is 13 amino acids. Deletions cut 5 bases from V and 4 bases from J, with 10 bases between. Germline assignment: CDR1 SEHNR and CDR2 FQNEAQ (reference sequence). The CDR3 sequence: CASSPVLADTQYF. The CDR3 DNA is TGTGCCAGCAGCCCCGTGCTCGCAGATACGCAGTATTTT.

The chain carries TRBV18 and TRBJ1-1, with TRBD1 as a possible D gene (5 bases). The V gene's germline CDR1 is KGHSH and CDR2 LQKENI. The ends were cut back, 2 bases at V and 4 bases at J, with 14 bases in the middle. The CDR3 totals 15 residues. For the CDR3, the DNA is TGTGCCAGCTCACCAGAGGGGTCGTGGGTCACTGAAGCTTTCTTT. Protein sequence: CASSPEGSWVTEAFF.

The chain uses TRBV19 and TRBJ2-1; 9 positions match TRBD2. V shed 5 bases, J shed 10 bases, and the junction held 6 bases outside the gene matches. This CDR3 region has 13 residues. Germline V lookup: CDR1 LNHDA, CDR2 SQIVND (reference sequence). CDR3 amino acids: CASSVAGVREQFF. CDR3 coding DNA: TGTGCCAGTAGTGTAGCGGGAGTACGAGAGCAGTTCTTC.

The gene calls are TRBV7-9 and TRBJ2-3, with D unresolved. From germline, CDR1 is SEHNR and CDR2 FQNEAQ (reference sequence). Trimming removed 5 bases at V and 3 bases at J, with 18 bases between. CDR3 length: 16 residues. The CDR3 DNA reads as TGTGCCAGCAGCGCCCGTCGAGGAGAAGGAACAGATACGCAGTATTTT. Translated: CASSARRGEGTDTQYF.

The gene calls are TRBV29-1 and TRBJ2-1, with D perhaps TRBD1 (6 bases). This CDR3 has 13 residues. V gave up 7 bases and J gave up 4 bases, with 14 bases separating them. CDR1 is SQVTM, CDR2 ANQGSEA, per germline. CDR3 amino acids: CSAADRTYNEQFF. DNA of the CDR3: TGCAGCGCCGCGGACAGAACGTACAATGAGCAGTTCTTC.

The chain carries TRBV30 and TRBJ2-1; TRBD2 matches 10 bases. Germline CDR1 and CDR2: GTSNPN and SVGIG (reference sequence). The CDR3 is 15 residues long. As DNA, the CDR3 is TGTGCATGTCACCTTACGGGACTAGCGTGGAATGAGCAGTTCTTC. Protein product: CACHLTGLAWNEQFF.

V usage is TRBV7-9 and J usage is TRBJ1-1; D gene uncertain. This CDR3 spans 13 amino acids. Looked up from germline, CDR1 is SEHNR and CDR2 is FQNEAQ (reference sequence). V was cut by 5 bases and J by 7 bases, with 14 bases left in between. The chain's CDR3 is CASSPPPLGEAFF. Written as DNA, the CDR3 is TGTGCCAGCAGCCCCCCCCCGCTGGGTGAAGCTTTCTTT. Full variable domain (missing parts from reference TRBV7-9 and TRBJ1-1): DTGVSQNPRHKITKRGQNVTFRCDPISEHNRLYWYRQTLGQGPEFLTYFQNEAQLEKSRLLSDRFSAERPKGSFSTLEIQRTEQGDSAMYLCASSPPPLGEAFFGQGTRLTVV.

The genes are TRBV30 and TRBJ2-1, with a weak D call TRBD2 (6 bases). The germline V gene has CDR1 GTSNPN and CDR2 SVGIG (reference sequence). This CDR3 is built from 13 residues. Trimming shortened V by 1 base and J by 10 bases, and 14 bases separated the two germline ends. This CDR3 reads CAWSAIRSGEQFF. The DNA of the CDR3 is TGTGCCTGGAGTGCCATCCGTAGCGGCGAGCAGTTCTTC.

The rearrangement uses TRBV19 and TRBJ1-1; 9 positions match TRBD1. Trimming removed 6 bases from V and 3 bases from J; junction bases left unmatched: 5. The CDR3 spans 14 residues. From germline, CDR1 is LNHDA and CDR2 SQIVND (reference sequence). CDR3 region: CASRPQGAHTEAFF. In DNA form, the CDR3 reads TGTGCCAGTAGACCACAGGGGGCGCACACTGAAGCTTTCTTT. Based on the CDR3 plus reference TRBV19 and TRBJ1-1, the full variable domain is DGGITQSPKYLFRKEGQNVTLSCEQNLNHDAMYWYRQDPGQGLRLIYYSQIVNDFQKGDIAEGYSVSREKKESFPLTVTSAQKNPTAFYLCASRPQGAHTEAFFGQGTRLTVV.

The rearrangement links TRBV5-8 to TRBJ2-7; D is unresolved. CDR1 and CDR2 (germline): SGHTS, YDEGEE. This CDR3 region has 12 residues. The V end was cut by 0 bases, the J end by 4 bases, with 5 bases between. The CDR3 sequence: CASSLVIYEQYF. CDR3 bases: TGTGCCAGCAGCTTGGTAATATACGAGCAGTACTTC.

The CDR3 DNA follows: TGTGCCAGCGACGACTCTCTACACGTGGACGAGCAGTACTTC. Its translation is CASDDSLHVDEQYF. This chain connects TRBV2 to TRBJ2-7, with D hard to call. Germline V gives CDR1 SNHLY, CDR2 FYNNEI. Trimming took off 8 bases at V and 5 bases at J, with 19 bases between the two ends. The CDR3 covers 14 residues.

This chain connects TRBV7-2 to TRBJ1-1; D gene uncertain. V was trimmed by 5 bases and J by 4 bases, leaving 11 bases between them. The CDR3 contains 13 residues. The germline V gene encodes CDR1 SGHTA and CDR2 FQGNSA. In DNA form, the CDR3 reads TGTGCCAGCAGCCACACCCTAAGCACTGAAGCTTTCTTT. Amino acids: CASSHTLSTEAFF.

V and J are TRBV27 and TRBJ2-7; no clear D gene. The V and J ends lost 5 bases and 5 bases respectively, with 13 bases between them. Germline V gives CDR1 MNHEY, CDR2 SMNVEV (reference sequence). CDR3 size: 13 residues. CDR3 protein: CASSPLISNEQYF. The CDR3 DNA reads as TGTGCCAGCAGTCCACTAATTTCGAACGAGCAGTACTTC.